This T cell receptor beta chain was retrieved from a study of cytomegalovirus exposure and HLA in healthy donors. About the research overall: The study placed about 86% of its approximately 400 genotyped donors in the Caucasian-associated ancestry cluster.

Comments on this clone: Its antigen is as yet unknown.

Looked up from germline, CDR1 is SGDLS and CDR2 is YYNGEE. The CDR3 is made up of 16 amino acids. J was trimmed by 3 bases and V by 4 bases; bases with no gene match: 7. Researchers ran the PCR with 60 Vbeta and 13 Jbeta primers. Sequenced by immunoSEQ multiplex PCR; TCRdb stores in-frame clones only, minus some. The sample lists about 150,000 clones, approximately 71% seen once, with approximately 10% in the top ten. Whole-study findings and limits: In a later analysis, common viral pathogens appeared linked to several of the most significant clusters.

The material sequenced was PBMCs. The sequence derives from a man younger than 30 in good health and CMV-seropositive. The chain is built from TRBV9 and TRBJ2-2; 9 bases map to TRBD1. The CDR3 loop is CASSPRTGEDTGELFF. The CDR3, as DNA: TGTGCCAGCAGCCCAAGGACAGGGGAGGACACCGGGGAGCTGTTTTTT.